This T cell receptor beta chain appears in the sequencing data of a study of T cell repertoires in cytomegalovirus infection. Background on the study: Both a matching HLA type and CMV infection were indicated by public TCR beta signatures.

Whole-study results and caveats: Clonotypes of TCR beta that were HLA-C-restricted and CMV-specific dominated the ex vivo response. Individuals carrying CMV plus the relevant HLA were identified by cumulative frequency of public TCR beta families.

MiXCR, run by TCRdb on the reads, gives a single entry per CDR3 protein. The table lists over 90,000 distinct CDR3 sequences, approximately 15% of them singletons. This clonotype occurred many times. Its antigen is not known. The receptor comes from a human donor in good health (CMV status not recorded). Some clones in this sample may be carry-over from other donors' samples. The source material was PBMCs.

The CDR3 nucleotides are TGTGCCAGCAGCTACGACAGGGGGAGTGAGACCCAGTACTTC. Encoded protein: CASSYDRGSETQYF. The V call is TRBV7-2, the J call TRBJ2-5; TRBD1 aligns across 9 bases. Trimming cost V 4 bases and J 5 bases; bases outside gene matches: 5. In germline, CDR1 is SGHTA, CDR2 FQGNSA. CDR3 length equals 14 residues.